The clone carrying this TCR beta chain was recorded many times. No antigen is known for it. Germline CDR1 and CDR2: SQVTM and ANQGSEA. This CDR3 contains 15 residues. V was pared by 3 bases and J by 4 bases, with 15 bases between. The data stem from a study of T cells in Graves' hyperthyroidism and ophthalmopathy. Overall study findings and caveats: The model forecast ophthalmopathy, anticipating it by a median around 6.5 months before onset.

TCR beta CDR3 region amplification was performed from RNA transcripts. RT-PCR in the first round (using the HTBI primer set) targeted the TCR CDR3. MiXCR, applied by TCRdb to the multiplex PCR reads, yields one record per CDR3 protein. The profile shows about 610,000 distinct CDR3 sequences, under 15% of them singletons. Clinicians diagnosed patients from clinical symptoms, serum thyroxine and TRAb, thyroid ultrasound and orbital computed tomography. Fresh peripheral blood, around 9.3 ml of it, supplied the PBMCs. This TCR came from a woman in her thirties or forties with Graves' ophthalmopathy. The chain couples TRBV29-1 to TRBJ2-2, with D perhaps assigned TRBD1 or TRBD2 (7 bases each). The sequenced sample was blood. CDR3 nucleotide sequence: TGCAGCGTTGAGGGGGGGACAGTGGGCACCGGGGAGCTGTTTTTT. It translates to CSVEGGTVGTGELFF.